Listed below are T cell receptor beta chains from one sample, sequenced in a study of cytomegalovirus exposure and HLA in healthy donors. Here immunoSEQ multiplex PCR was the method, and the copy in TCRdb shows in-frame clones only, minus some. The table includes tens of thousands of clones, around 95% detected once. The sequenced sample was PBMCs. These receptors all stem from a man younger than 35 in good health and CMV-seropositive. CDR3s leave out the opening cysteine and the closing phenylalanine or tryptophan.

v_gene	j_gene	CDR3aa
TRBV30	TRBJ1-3	AWSVRGYTIY
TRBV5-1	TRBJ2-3	ASSLGEADTQY
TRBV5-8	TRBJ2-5	ASSPDRARGETQY
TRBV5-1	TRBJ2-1	ASSPFTGHPLTYNEQF
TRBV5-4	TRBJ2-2	ASSLKGASGELF
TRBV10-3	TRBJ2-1	AISESRGEGNEQF
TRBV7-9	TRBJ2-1	ASSLGDWNEQF
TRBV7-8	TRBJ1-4	ASSSGGLSNEKLF
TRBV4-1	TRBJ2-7	ASSQDPEGGVYEQY
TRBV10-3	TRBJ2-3	AIRTDRGSTDTQY
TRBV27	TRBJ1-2	ASSYITGDYGYT
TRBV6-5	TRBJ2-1	ASSFAQRNNEQF
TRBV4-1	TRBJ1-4	ASSSRYRGWNEKLF
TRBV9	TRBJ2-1	ASSPRGVLAGGPWGNEQF
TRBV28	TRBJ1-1	ASSFSRNTEAF
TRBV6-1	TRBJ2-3	ASSEVAGAEDTQY
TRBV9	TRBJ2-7	ASSVESSGGPQY
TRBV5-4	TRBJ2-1	ASSLLRGAYNEQF
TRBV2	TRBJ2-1	ASTRGWGNEQF
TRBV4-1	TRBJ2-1	ASSQESPAERF
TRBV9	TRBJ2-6	ASSVAGLTSGANVLT
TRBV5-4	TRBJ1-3	ASSLARGSVQQAGNTIY
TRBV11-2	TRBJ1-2	ASSLAPGNYGYT
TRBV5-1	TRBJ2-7	ASSSDRTANEQY
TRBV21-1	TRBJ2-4	ASSKGNPDRGKNIQY
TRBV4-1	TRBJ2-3	ASSPTLDGTQY
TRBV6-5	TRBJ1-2	ASSSPGGRYGYT
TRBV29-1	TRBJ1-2	SVGESRNPHGYT
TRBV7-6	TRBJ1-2	ASSLGTGDHGYT
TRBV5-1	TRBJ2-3	ASSDSGNTQY
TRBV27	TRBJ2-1	ASGTSGFYNEQF
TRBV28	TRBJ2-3	ASRKAGNTDTQY
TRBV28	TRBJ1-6	ASSSPRGQDYNSPLH
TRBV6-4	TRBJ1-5	ASSTGDNQPQH
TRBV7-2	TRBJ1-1	ASRLRNTEAF
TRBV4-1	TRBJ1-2	ASSQEQAYGYT
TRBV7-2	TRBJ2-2	ASSHYTGELF
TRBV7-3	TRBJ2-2	ASSQNPGLFTGELF
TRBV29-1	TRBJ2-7	SGLNSYEQY
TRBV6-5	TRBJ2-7	ASSSRTSGRWYEQY
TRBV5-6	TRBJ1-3	ASSLQEGLSGNTIY
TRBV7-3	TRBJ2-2	ASSSGQGWTSGRPTGELF
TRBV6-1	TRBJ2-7	ASSDEAGGSYEQY
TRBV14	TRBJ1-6	ASSQEGDRELNSPLH
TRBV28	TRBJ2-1	ASSFHVGQPNNEQF
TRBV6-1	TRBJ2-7	ASKERGGNLQY
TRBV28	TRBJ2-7	ASRSGQSYEQY
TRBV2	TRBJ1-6	AIPDRAYNSPLH
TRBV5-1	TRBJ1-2	ASRAGTGYGYT
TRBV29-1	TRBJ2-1	SGVSSGGVHEQF